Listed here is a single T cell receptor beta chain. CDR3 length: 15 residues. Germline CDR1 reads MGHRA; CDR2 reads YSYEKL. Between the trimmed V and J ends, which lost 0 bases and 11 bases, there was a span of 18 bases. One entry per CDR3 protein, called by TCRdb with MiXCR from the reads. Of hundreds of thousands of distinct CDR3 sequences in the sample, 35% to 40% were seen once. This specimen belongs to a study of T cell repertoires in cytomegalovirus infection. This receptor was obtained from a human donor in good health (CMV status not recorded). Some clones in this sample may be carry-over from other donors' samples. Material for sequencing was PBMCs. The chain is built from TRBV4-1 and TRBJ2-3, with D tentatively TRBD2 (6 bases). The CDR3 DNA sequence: TGCGCCAGCAGCCAAGATTCCGGGAGTCCCTTTATGCAGTATTTT. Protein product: CASSQDSGSPFMQYF.